Following are 19 T cell receptor beta chains from one sample sequenced in a study of cytomegalovirus exposure and HLA in healthy donors (dated by TCRdb to the late 2010s). Libraries were made using the immunoSEQ multiplex PCR assay. The multiplex PCR relied on a mix of 60 forward primers for TCR Vbeta segments and 13 reverse primers for TCR Jbeta segments. Entries here come from immuneACCESS through TCRdb and include only in-frame sequences with V and J called. Some clones fail to appear in such tables; in the studies checked, an unresolved V gene covers under half of the shortfall, and the cause of the remainder is unknown. Within this sample are 250,000 to 350,000 clones, with about 66% of them counted one time only. The ten largest clones capture approximately 2.3% of the sample. The sequenced sample consisted of PBMCs. Source of these receptors: a female donor in good health and CMV-seronegative.

This clone occurred once. The rearrangement links TRBV14 to TRBJ2-6, with D perhaps TRBD1 (6 bases). Germline CDR1 reads SGHDN; CDR2 reads FVKESK. This CDR3 contains 15 residues. V was pared by 1 base and J by 10 bases, with 14 bases between. CDR3 nucleotide sequence: TGTGCCAGCAGCCAAGCCCCCCGGGACATTAACGTCCTGACTTTC. It yields the protein CASSQAPRDINVLTF.

The chain combines TRBV5-1 with TRBJ1-1; D is uncertain. The V and J ends lost 0 bases and 1 base respectively, with 7 bases between them. The CDR3 length is 14 residues. The germline V gene has CDR1 SGHRS and CDR2 YFSETQ. CDR3 in amino acids: CASSLGSGNTEAFF. In DNA form, the CDR3 reads TGCGCCAGCAGCTTGGGGTCGGGGAACACTGAAGCTTTCTTT.

The chain links TRBV19 to TRBJ1-2; D is unresolved. CDR1 is LNHDA, CDR2 SQIVND, per germline (reference sequence). Trimming shortened V by 10 bases and J by 7 bases, and 16 bases separated the two germline ends. The length of the CDR3 is 12 residues. The CDR3 DNA reads TGTGCCACTCGGGAGGGATTGGGTGGCTACACCTTC. As protein: CATREGLGGYTF.

The J gene is TRBJ1-1, the V gene TRBV25-1, with TRBD1 as a possible D gene (6 bases). CDR3 length equals 15 residues. Germline-derived CDR1 and CDR2 are MGHDK and SYGVNS. V dropped 0 bases and J dropped 1 base, with 9 bases sitting between them. CDR3 DNA sequence: TGTGCCAGCAGTGAATATAGGACAGCGAACACTGAAGCTTTCTTT. It translates to CASSEYRTANTEAFF.

The chain has TRBV6-1 and TRBJ2-2, with 7 bases aligning to TRBD1. V lost 5 bases, J lost 1 base, and 1 base stayed unmatched. Germline lookup yields CDR1 MNHNS and CDR2 SASEGT. This CDR3 has 14 residues. Here the CDR3 DNA reads TGTGCCAGCAGTCGGACAGGGAACACCGGGGAGCTGTTTTTT. Translating gives CASSRTGNTGELFF.

The chain links TRBV7-8 to TRBJ2-7; possible D gene TRBD2, 6 bases. CDR1 and CDR2 (germline): SGHVS, FQNEAQ. The V gene lost 7 bases and the J gene lost 1 base, with 11 bases spanning the gap. The length of the CDR3 is 13 residues. DNA for the CDR3: TGTGCCAGCAAAGGAGGGAAATCCTACGAGCAGTACTTC. This sequence encodes CASKGGKSYEQYF.

The chain is built from TRBV18 and TRBJ2-7, with no clear D. Deletions cut 3 bases from V and 3 bases from J, with 9 bases between. The V gene's germline CDR1 is KGHSH and CDR2 LQKENI. This CDR3 contains 13 residues. CDR3 sequence: CASSPPTSYEQYF. The CDR3 bases are TGTGCCAGCTCACCCCCCACCAGCTACGAGCAGTACTTC.

The chain carries TRBV5-1 and TRBJ2-5; 11 bases line up with TRBD1. Germline CDR1 SGHRS, CDR2 YFSETQ. This CDR3 region has 14 residues. V trimming: 6 bases; J trimming: 4 bases; junction bases outside the gene matches: 5. Here the CDR3 DNA reads TGCGCCAGCACGGACAGGGGGCGCGGAGAGACCCAGTACTTC. It yields the protein CASTDRGRGETQYF.

This sequence joins TRBV11-2 and TRBJ2-1, with D unclear. This CDR3 region has 11 residues. Germline CDR1 and CDR2: SGHAT and FQNNGV. The V end lost 5 bases, the J end lost 10 bases, and 9 bases lay between the germline ends. CDR3 sequence (DNA): TGTGCCAGCAGCCCTACGTGGGAGCAGTTCTTC. It specifies CASSPTWEQFF.

J is TRBJ2-2 and V is TRBV6-1, with D possibly being TRBD2 (6 bases). Looked up from germline, CDR1 is MNHNS and CDR2 is SASEGT. CDR3 size: 14 residues. V was clipped by 9 bases and J by 7 bases, with 18 bases between them. In DNA, the CDR3 is TGTGCCAGTCGTCCCTCGGGGGTTGGCGGGGAGCTGTTTTTT. This codes for CASRPSGVGGELFF.

V is TRBV11-2 and J is TRBJ1-3; no definite D call. Germline values: CDR1 SGHAT, CDR2 FQNNGV. The length of the CDR3 is 16 residues. Between the trimmed V and J ends, which lost 1 base and 2 bases, there was a span of 12 bases. The CDR3 DNA follows: TGTGCCAGCAGCTTAGCTGGCGGAAAACCTGGAAACACCATATATTTT. It encodes CASSLAGGKPGNTIYF.

In DNA, the CDR3 is TGTGCCAGCTCACCGTTCACAGGTACCCAAGAGACCCAGTACTTC. This encodes CASSPFTGTQETQYF. The rearrangement links TRBV18 to TRBJ2-5, with a tentative D call TRBD1 (5 bases). CDR1 KGHSH and CDR2 LQKENI come from the germline V gene. This CDR3 is 15 amino acids long. V lost 3 bases and J lost 1, with 12 bases in between.

The genes are TRBV10-2 and TRBJ1-1, with a weak D call TRBD1 (6 bases). The CDR3 sequence is 15 residues long. Trimming shortened V by 5 bases and J by 4 bases, and 17 bases separated the two germline ends. CDR1 WSHSY and CDR2 SAAADI come from the germline V gene. The CDR3 protein is CASSPRGGLSTEAFF. Here the CDR3 DNA reads TGCGCCAGCAGTCCTCGCGGGGGGCTGAGCACTGAAGCTTTCTTT.

The V and J genes are TRBV10-3 and TRBJ2-1; 10 positions match TRBD2. CDR1 is ENHRY and CDR2 is SYGVKD in the germline V gene. The junction had 11 bases not matched to a gene; V was cut back by 10 bases and J by 8 bases. The CDR3 contains 14 residues. For the CDR3, the DNA is TGTGCCAAAAGGAACCTAGCGGGAGTAGATGAGCAGTTCTTC. It is translated as CAKRNLAGVDEQFF.

The chain combines TRBV10-3 with TRBJ1-3, with D hard to call. Trimming cost V 0 bases and J 1 base, with 16 bases left between them. CDR1 and CDR2 from the germline V gene are ENHRY and SYGVKD. The CDR3 contains 18 residues. The chain's CDR3 is CAISESRVLRFSGNTIYF. DNA of the CDR3: TGTGCCATCAGTGAGTCGAGGGTGCTTAGGTTTTCTGGAAACACCATATATTTT.

This clone was seen only a few times. The chain combines TRBV10-1 with TRBJ2-7, with 9 bases that match TRBD2. Germline values: CDR1 WNHNN, CDR2 SYGVQD (reference sequence). The CDR3 has 16 amino acids. Trimming took 0 bases from V and 5 from J; bases not matched to a gene: 8. The CDR3 region has the DNA TGCGCCAGCAGTGAGTCGAGGGTAGCGGGAGATGACGAGCAGTACTTC. Its translation is CASSESRVAGDDEQYF.

The chain employs TRBV20-1 and TRBJ2-7; D ambiguous. V was trimmed by 2 bases and J by 2 bases, leaving 4 bases between them. The length of the CDR3 is 11 residues. Germline values: CDR1 DFQATT, CDR2 SNEGSKA (reference sequence). CDR3 in DNA: TGCAGTGCTAGATATACCTACGAGCAGTACTTC. Protein: CSARYTYEQYF.

This clone was counted a single time. The rearrangement links TRBV6-1 to TRBJ2-2; possible D gene TRBD2, 6 bases. Germline values: CDR1 MNHNS, CDR2 SASEGT. The CDR3 has 12 residues. V was pared by 6 bases and J by 6 bases, with 8 bases between. The CDR3 bases are TGTGCCAGCAGACGACTAGCCGGGGAGCTGTTTTTT. This codes for CASRRLAGELFF.

Only a few counts were recorded for this clone. This sequence joins TRBV4-1 and TRBJ1-2, with D possibly matching TRBD1 (5 bases). Germline V gene data show CDR1 as MGHRA and CDR2 as YSYEKL. This CDR3 has 15 amino acids. Trimming removed 6 bases from V and 7 bases from J, with 21 bases in between. CDR3 amino acids: CASRTTWDGGSGYTF. In nucleotides, the CDR3 is TGCGCCAGCAGAACAACTTGGGACGGGGGGTCTGGCTACACCTTC.